The subject of this entry is one T cell receptor beta chain. Germline lookup yields CDR1 MGHRA and CDR2 YSYEKL. The CDR3 sequence is 15 residues long. V was shortened by 0 bases and J by 4 bases, with 13 bases between the two germline ends. The source of the sample is a study of cytomegalovirus exposure and HLA in healthy donors. The PCR used 60 Vbeta and 13 Jbeta primers. Here immunoSEQ multiplex PCR was the method, and the copy in TCRdb shows in-frame clones only, minus some. The repertoire has under 200,000 clones, about four fifths of them found once; the top ten carry more than 0.45%. The material sequenced was PBMCs. The V gene is TRBV4-1, the J gene TRBJ2-7; a possible D gene is TRBD2 (5 bases). The receptor's source is a woman aged 50 to 65 in good health and CMV-seronegative. The CDR3 loop is CASSQETSWAYEQYF. The CDR3 nucleotides are TGCGCCAGCAGCCAAGAAACTAGTTGGGCGTACGAGCAGTACTTC.